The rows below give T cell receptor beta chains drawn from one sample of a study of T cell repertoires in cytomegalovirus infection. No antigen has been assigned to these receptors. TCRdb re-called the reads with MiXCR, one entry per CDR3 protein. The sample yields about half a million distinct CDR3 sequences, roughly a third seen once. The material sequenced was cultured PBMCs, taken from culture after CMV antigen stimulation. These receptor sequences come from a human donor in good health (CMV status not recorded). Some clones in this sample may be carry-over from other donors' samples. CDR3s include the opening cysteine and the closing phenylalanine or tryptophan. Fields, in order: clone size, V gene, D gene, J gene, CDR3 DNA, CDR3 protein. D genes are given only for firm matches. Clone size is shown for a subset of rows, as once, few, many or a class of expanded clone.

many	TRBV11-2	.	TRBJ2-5	TGTGCCAGCAGCTTAGGCCCGGACGCCAAGCCGACCCAGTACTTC	CASSLGPDAKPTQYF
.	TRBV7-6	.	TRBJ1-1	TGTGCCAGCAGCTTACAAGGAGGGGTGGCGAACACTGAAGCTTTCTTT	CASSLQGGVANTEAFF
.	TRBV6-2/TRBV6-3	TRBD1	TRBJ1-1	TGTGCCAGCAGCGGTCCGGGACAGGGAGCTTTCTTT	CASSGPGQGAFF
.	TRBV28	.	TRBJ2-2	TGTGCCAGCAGTCGAGGGGGGGCCGGGGAGCTGTTTTTT	CASSRGGAGELFF
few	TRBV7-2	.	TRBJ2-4	TGTGCCAGCAGCTTAGCGGGGGTAGCCAAAAACATTCAGTACTTC	CASSLAGVAKNIQYF
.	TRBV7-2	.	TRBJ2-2	TGTGCCAGCAGCTTAGCGGGGTTCACCGGGGAGCTGTTTTTT	CASSLAGFTGELFF
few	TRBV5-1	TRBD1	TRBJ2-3	TGCGCCAGCAGCCCGACAGGGAACACAGATACGCAGTATTTT	CASSPTGNTDTQYF
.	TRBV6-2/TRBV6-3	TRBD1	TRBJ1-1	TGTGCCAGCAGTTACCACAGGGGACTAAACACTGAAGCTTTCTTT	CASSYHRGLNTEAFF
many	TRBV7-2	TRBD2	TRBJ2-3	TGTGCCAGCAGCTTTGGGCTAGCGGGACTTGATACGCAGTATTTT	CASSFGLAGLDTQYF
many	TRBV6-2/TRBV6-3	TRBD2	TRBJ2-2	TGTGCCAGCAGTGGGCTAGCGGGAGCCGGGGAGCTGTTTTTT	CASSGLAGAGELFF
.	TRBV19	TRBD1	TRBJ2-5	TGTGCCAGTAGTATACTAGGCCGGCAGGGGGCGACGGAGACCCAGTACTTC	CASSILGRQGATETQYF
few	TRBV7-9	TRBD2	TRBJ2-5	TGTGCCAGCAGCTTAGGAGGACTAGCGGGAGTGGAGACCCAGTACTTC	CASSLGGLAGVETQYF
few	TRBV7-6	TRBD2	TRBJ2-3	TGTGCCAGCAGCCAAGGGACTAGCGGGATGACAGATACGCAGTATTTT	CASSQGTSGMTDTQYF
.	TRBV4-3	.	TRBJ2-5	TGCGCCAGCAGCCCCAGCTTGGGGGAGACCCAGTACTTC	CASSPSLGETQYF
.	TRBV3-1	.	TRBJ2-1	TGTGCCAGCAGCCCTTCCCAGGCGAGCTCCTACAATGAGCAGTTCTTC	CASSPSQASSYNEQFF
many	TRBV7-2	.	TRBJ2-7	TGTGCCAGCAGCTTAGTCGGCGAGATAGAGTACGAGCAGTACTTC	CASSLVGEIEYEQYF
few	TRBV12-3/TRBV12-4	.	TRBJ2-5	TGTGCCAGCAGTTTAGAAGCGGGCTACCAAGAGACCCAGTACTTC	CASSLEAGYQETQYF
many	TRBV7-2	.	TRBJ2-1	TGTGCCAGCAGCACACACCAAGGGGGAGTTGAGCAGTTCTTC	CASSTHQGGVEQFF
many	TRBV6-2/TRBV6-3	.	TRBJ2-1	TGTGCCAGCAGTTATGGGAGTTTTTCCTACAATGAGCAGTTCTTC	CASSYGSFSYNEQFF
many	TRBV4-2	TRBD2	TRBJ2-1	TGTGCCAGCGGACTCGGGCTAGCGGTAAACAATGAGCAGTTCTTC	CASGLGLAVNNEQFF
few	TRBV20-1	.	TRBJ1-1	TGCAGTGCCCTTAAAGAAAACACTGAAGCTTTCTTT	CSALKENTEAFF
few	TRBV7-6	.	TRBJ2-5	TGTGCCAGCAGCCCAGGGGCTGCGGGTACCCAGTACTTC	CASSPGAAGTQYF
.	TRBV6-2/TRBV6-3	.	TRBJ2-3	TGTGCCAGCAGTTACGGGGCTAGTGGGATAGATACGCAGTATTTT	CASSYGASGIDTQYF
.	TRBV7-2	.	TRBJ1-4	TGTGCCAGCAGCCGGGGTTTGGGGTTCGCAACTAATGAAAAACTGTTTTTT	CASSRGLGFATNEKLFF